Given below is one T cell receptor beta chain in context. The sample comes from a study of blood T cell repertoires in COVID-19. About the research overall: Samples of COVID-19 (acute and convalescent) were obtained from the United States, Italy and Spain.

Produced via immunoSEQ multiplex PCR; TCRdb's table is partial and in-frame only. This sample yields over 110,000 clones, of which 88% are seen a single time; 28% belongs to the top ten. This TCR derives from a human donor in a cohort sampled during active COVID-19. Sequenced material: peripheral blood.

This CDR3 is CASSQDHRVLQETQYF. Here the CDR3 DNA reads TGTGCCAGCAGCCAAGATCACAGGGTGCTCCAAGAGACCCAGTACTTC. The chain carries TRBV14 and TRBJ2-5; D might be TRBD1 (6 bases). This CDR3 region has 16 residues. In germline, CDR1 is SGHDN, CDR2 FVKESK. V dropped 0 bases and J dropped 1 base, with 12 bases sitting between them.